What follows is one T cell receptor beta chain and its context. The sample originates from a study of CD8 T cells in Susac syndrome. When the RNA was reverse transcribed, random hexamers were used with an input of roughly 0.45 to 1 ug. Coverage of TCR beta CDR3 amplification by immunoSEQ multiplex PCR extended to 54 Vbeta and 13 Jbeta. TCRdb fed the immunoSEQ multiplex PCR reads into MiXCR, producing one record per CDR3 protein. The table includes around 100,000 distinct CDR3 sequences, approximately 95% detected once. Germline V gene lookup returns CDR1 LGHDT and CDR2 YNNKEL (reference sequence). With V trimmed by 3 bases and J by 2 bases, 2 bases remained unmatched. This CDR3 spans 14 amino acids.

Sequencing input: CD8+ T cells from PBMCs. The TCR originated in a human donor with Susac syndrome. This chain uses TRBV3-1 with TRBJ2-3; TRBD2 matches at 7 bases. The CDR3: CASSQGLNTDTQYF. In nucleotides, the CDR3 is TGTGCCAGCAGCCAGGGACTAAACACAGATACGCAGTATTTT.